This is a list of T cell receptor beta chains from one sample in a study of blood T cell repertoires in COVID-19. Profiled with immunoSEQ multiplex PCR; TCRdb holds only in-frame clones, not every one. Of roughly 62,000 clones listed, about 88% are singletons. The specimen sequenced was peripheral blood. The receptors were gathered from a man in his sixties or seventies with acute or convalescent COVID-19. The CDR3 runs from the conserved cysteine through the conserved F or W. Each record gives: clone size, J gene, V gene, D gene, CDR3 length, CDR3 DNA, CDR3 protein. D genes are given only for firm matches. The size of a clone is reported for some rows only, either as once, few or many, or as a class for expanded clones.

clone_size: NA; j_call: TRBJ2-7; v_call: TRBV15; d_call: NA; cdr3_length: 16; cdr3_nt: TGTGCCACCAGCAGAGATATGGCAGGGGCGCCCTACGAGCAGTACTTC; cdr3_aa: CATSRDMAGAPYEQYF
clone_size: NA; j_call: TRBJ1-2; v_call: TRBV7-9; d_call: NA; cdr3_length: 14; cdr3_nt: TGTGCCAGCAGCTTAGACAGAACTAACTATGGCTACACCTTC; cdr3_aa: CASSLDRTNYGYTF
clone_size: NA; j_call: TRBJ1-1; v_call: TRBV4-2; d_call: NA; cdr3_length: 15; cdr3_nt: TGTGCCAGCAGCCAAGCTCGGGGGGTAAGGTCTGAAGCTTTCTTT; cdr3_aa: CASSQARGVRSEAFF
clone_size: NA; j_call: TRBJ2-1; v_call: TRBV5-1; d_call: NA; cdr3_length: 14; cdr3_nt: TGCGCCAGCAGCTTGGGGGACTTATCCAATGAGCAGTTCTTC; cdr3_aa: CASSLGDLSNEQFF
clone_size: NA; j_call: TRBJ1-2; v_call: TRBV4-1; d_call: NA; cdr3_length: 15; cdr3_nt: TGCGCCAGCAGCCAAGTTTTGCGGGTTGGATATGGCTACACCTTC; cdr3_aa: CASSQVLRVGYGYTF
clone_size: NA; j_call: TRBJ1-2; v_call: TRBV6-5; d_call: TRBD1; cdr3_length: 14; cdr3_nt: TGTGCCAGCAGTACGGGACAGTTTAACTATGGCTACACCTTC; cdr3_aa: CASSTGQFNYGYTF
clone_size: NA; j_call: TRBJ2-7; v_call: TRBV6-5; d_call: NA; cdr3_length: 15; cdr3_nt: TGTGCCAGCAGTCCCCAAAAACTAGCTACCTACGAGCAGTACTTC; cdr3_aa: CASSPQKLATYEQYF
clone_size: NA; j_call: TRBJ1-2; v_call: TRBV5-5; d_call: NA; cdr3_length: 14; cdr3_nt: TGTGCCAGCAGCCCAACAGGGAACGGCTATGGCTACACCTTC; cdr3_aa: CASSPTGNGYGYTF
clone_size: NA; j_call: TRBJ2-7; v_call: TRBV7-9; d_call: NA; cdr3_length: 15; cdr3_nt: TGTGCCAGCAGCTCAGACGGGACTCCACTCTACGAGCAGTACTTC; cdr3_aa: CASSSDGTPLYEQYF
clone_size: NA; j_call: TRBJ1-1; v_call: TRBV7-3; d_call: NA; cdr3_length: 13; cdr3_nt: TGTGCCAGCAGCGTGGGACAGAACACTGAAGCTTTCTTT; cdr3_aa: CASSVGQNTEAFF
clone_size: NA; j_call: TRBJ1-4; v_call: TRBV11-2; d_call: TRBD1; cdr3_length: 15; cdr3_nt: TGTGCCAGCAGCTTAGGGGGACAGGGTGGTGAAAAACTGTTTTTT; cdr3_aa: CASSLGGQGGEKLFF
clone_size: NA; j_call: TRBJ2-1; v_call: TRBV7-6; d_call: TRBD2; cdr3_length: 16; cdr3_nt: TGTGCCAGCGGTACCGGGACTAGCGGGAGGAGTGGTGAGCAGTTCTTC; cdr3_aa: CASGTGTSGRSGEQFF
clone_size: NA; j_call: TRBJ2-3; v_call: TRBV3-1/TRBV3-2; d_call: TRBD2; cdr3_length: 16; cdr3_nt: TGTGCCAGCAGCCGGACTAGCGGGGGGCTCACAGATACGCAGTATTTT; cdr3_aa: CASSRTSGGLTDTQYF
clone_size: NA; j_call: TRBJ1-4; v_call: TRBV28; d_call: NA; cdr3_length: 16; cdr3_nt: TGTGCCAGCAGCAACCCCGGGGGGCGGATAGTCGAAAAACTGTTTTTT; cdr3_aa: CASSNPGGRIVEKLFF
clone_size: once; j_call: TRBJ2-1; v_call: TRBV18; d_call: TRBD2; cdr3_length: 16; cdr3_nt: TGTGCCAGCTCCCCCTTCGGGCGGGAGTTCTACAATGAGCAGTTCTTC; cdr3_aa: CASSPFGREFYNEQFF
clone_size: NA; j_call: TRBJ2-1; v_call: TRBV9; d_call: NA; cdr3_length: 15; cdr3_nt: TGTGCCAGCAGCATCTCGGGGATGTCCTACAATGAGCAGTTCTTC; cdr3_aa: CASSISGMSYNEQFF
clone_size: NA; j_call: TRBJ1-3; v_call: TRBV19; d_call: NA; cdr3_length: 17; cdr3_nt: TGTGCCAGTAGTACCCAATCCCGACAGCTCTCTGGAAACACCATATATTTT; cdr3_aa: CASSTQSRQLSGNTIYF
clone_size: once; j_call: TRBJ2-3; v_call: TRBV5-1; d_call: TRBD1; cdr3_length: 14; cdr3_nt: TGCGCCAGCACCCTAGACAGGGACGGAGATACGCAGTATTTT; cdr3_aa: CASTLDRDGDTQYF
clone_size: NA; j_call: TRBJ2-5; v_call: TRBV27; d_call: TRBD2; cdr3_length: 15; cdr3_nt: TGTGCCAGCAGTCTAGGGGTAGCGGGAGGGGGGACCCAGTACTTC; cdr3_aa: CASSLGVAGGGTQYF
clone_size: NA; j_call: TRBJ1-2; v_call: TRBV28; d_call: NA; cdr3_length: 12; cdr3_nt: TGTGCCAGCAGTCTGACGGGTGGGGGCTACACCTTC; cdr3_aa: CASSLTGGGYTF
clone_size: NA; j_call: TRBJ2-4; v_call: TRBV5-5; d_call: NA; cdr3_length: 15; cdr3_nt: TGTGCCAGCAGTTCATTCGGTCCCGCGCAAAACATTCAGTACTTC; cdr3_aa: CASSSFGPAQNIQYF
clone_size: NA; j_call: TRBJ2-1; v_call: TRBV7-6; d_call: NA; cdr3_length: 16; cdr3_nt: TGTGCCAGCAGCTTAGCGGCCGGGGGCTCCTACAATGAGCAGTTCTTC; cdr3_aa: CASSLAAGGSYNEQFF